One sample yielded the 29 T cell receptor beta chains listed below, sequenced in a study of T-cell reconstitution after alpha-beta-depleted transplantation in children. As it was prepared, the TCRbeta library received unique molecular identifiers. TCRdb passed the PCR reads through MiXCR, listing each CDR3 protein once. The profile covers around 580,000 distinct CDR3 sequences, with about 21% appearing a single time and 13% to 15% taken by the ten largest. This specimen was PBMCs, mostly from graft donor cells, taken 360 days after TCRalphabeta/CD19-depleted stem cell transplant. The receptors shown here come from a boy younger than two who had a stem cell transplant for acute myeloid leukemia, so the T cells may come from the graft donor.

This clonotype has a count of ten or more. This sequence joins TRBV20-1 and TRBJ2-2; no clear D. With 5 bases removed from V and 4 bases from J, the gap between germline ends came to 11 bases. The CDR3 length is 13 residues. Germline lookup yields CDR1 DFQATT and CDR2 SNEGSKA (reference sequence). CDR3 DNA: TGCAGTGCTGGTAGTGTAGTCACCGGGGAGCTGTTTTTT. Translated, it gives CSAGSVVTGELFF.

This clonotype was counted a single time. The chain combines TRBV25-1 with TRBJ2-3, with a tentative D call TRBD2 (7 bases). Germline CDR1 is MGHDK and CDR2 is SYGVNS. Trimming shortened V by 3 bases and J by 6 bases, and 19 bases separated the two germline ends. The length of the CDR3 is 16 residues. The CDR3 is CASSDEAGALRDTQYF. The CDR3, as DNA: TGTGCCAGCAGTGATGAGGCGGGGGCCCTCCGGGATACGCAGTATTTT.

At least ten counts were recorded for this clonotype. The chain links TRBV12-3 or TRBV12-4 to TRBJ2-1; weak D call: TRBD2 (5 bases). The CDR3 spans 15 residues. Deletions cut 3 bases from V and 2 bases from J, with 11 bases between. In DNA, the CDR3 is TGTGCCAGCAGTTTGAGCCGGGGTACCTACAATGAGCAGTTCTTC. Its protein is CASSLSRGTYNEQFF.

In this sample, this clonotype turned up a few times. This chain joins TRBV12-3 or TRBV12-4 and TRBJ2-6; 7 bases fit TRBD1. V lost 5 bases, J lost 3 bases, and 10 bases stayed unmatched. The CDR3 runs 17 residues. The CDR3 region is CASSPPPTGVGANVLTF. The CDR3 coding sequence is TGTGCCAGCAGTCCACCTCCAACAGGGGTTGGGGCCAACGTCCTGACTTTC.

The chain links TRBV12-3 or TRBV12-4 to TRBJ2-1; 8 nucleotides align to TRBD2. The V gene end was trimmed by 7 bases and the J gene end by 4 bases; junction bases not matched to a gene: 6. The CDR3 is 14 amino acids. This CDR3 is CASTPRGGYNEQFF. In nucleotides, the CDR3 is TGTGCCAGCACTCCCCGGGGGGGGTACAATGAGCAGTTCTTC.

This clonotype was detected ten times or more. This chain connects TRBV24-1 to TRBJ2-1; 8 positions match TRBD2. CDR1 is KGHDR, CDR2 SFDVKD, per germline. J was trimmed by 5 bases and V by 2 bases; bases with no gene match: 7. The CDR3 spans 16 residues. The CDR3 spells CATSDSPTSEDNEQFF. DNA of the CDR3: TGTGCCACCAGTGATTCCCCGACTAGCGAGGACAATGAGCAGTTCTTC.

The sample holds many counts of this clonotype. The V call is TRBV28, the J call TRBJ2-1; TRBD1 agrees at 10 bases. This CDR3 spans 16 amino acids. The germline V gene encodes CDR1 MDHEN and CDR2 SYDVKM. The V and J ends lost 7 bases and 7 bases, in that order; junction bases with no gene match: 13. CDR3 residues: CASTTLRTGGRNEQFF. The DNA for the CDR3 is TGTGCCAGCACGACGCTCCGGACAGGGGGGAGGAATGAGCAGTTCTTC.

This chain links TRBV29-1 with TRBJ1-2, with TRBD1 identical over 8 bases. The CDR3 has 13 amino acids. V shed 4 bases, J shed 4 bases, and the junction held 5 bases outside the gene matches. From germline, CDR1 is SQVTM and CDR2 ANQGSEA. This chain's CDR3 is CSVGQGAVYGYTF. In DNA, the CDR3 is TGCAGCGTTGGTCAGGGGGCGGTCTATGGCTACACCTTC.

This chain links TRBV7-3 with TRBJ2-3, with D possibly being TRBD1 (6 bases). The germline CDR1 and CDR2 sequences are SGHTA and FQGTGA. The CDR3 length is 16 residues. With 5 bases removed from V and 3 bases from J, the gap between germline ends came to 18 bases. CDR3 region: CASSKQGASGTDTQYF. The CDR3 DNA reads TGTGCCAGCAGCAAACAGGGAGCGAGTGGTACAGATACGCAGTATTTT.

This clonotype was counted ten times or more. V gene TRBV12-3 or TRBV12-4 combines with J gene TRBJ2-1, with D possibly being TRBD2 (5 bases). The CDR3 is 15 residues long. The V gene lost 6 bases and the J gene lost 8 bases, with 20 bases spanning the gap. The CDR3 loop reads CASRSVGDFGYEQFF. The CDR3 bases are TGTGCCAGCAGGTCAGTCGGGGATTTCGGCTATGAGCAGTTCTTC.

This clonotype was recorded many times. This sequence joins TRBV2 and TRBJ2-7; D might be TRBD2 (5 bases). V gave up 7 bases and J gave up 2 bases, with 12 bases separating them. In germline, CDR1 is SNHLY, CDR2 FYNNEI. The CDR3 covers 13 residues. CDR3 protein: CASMRAPTYEQYV. The CDR3 nucleotides are TGTGCCAGCATGAGGGCGCCTACCTACGAGCAGTACGTC.

V is TRBV6-1 and J is TRBJ2-7; D is possibly TRBD1 or TRBD2 (6 bases each). Germline V gene lookup returns CDR1 MNHNS and CDR2 SASEGT. The CDR3 length is 14 residues. V gave up 6 bases and J gave up 2 bases, with 14 bases separating them. The CDR3 bases are TGTGCCAGCAGCCACGGGGGCCCCACCTACGAGCAGTACGTC. Amino acids: CASSHGGPTYEQYV.

The chain joins TRBV28 to TRBJ1-3; no reliable D call. V was clipped by 6 bases and J by 0 bases, with 12 bases between them. The V gene's germline CDR1 is MDHEN and CDR2 SYDVKM. The CDR3 runs 15 residues. This CDR3 reads CASRAEGISGNTIYF. The DNA for the CDR3 is TGTGCCAGCAGAGCGGAAGGGATCTCTGGAAACACCATATATTTT.

This clonotype was picked up a small number of times. This chain connects TRBV12-3 or TRBV12-4 to TRBJ2-1; 10 nucleotides match TRBD2. Unmatched junction bases numbered 19, after V lost 2 bases and J lost 9 bases. The CDR3 spans 19 residues. In nucleotides, the CDR3 is TGTGCCAGCAGTTTAATCCCTGTAATAAGCGGGGGGGTGGACAGTGAGCAGTTCTTC. The encoded protein is CASSLIPVISGGVDSEQFF.

As concerns this clonotype: At one of its ends the junction is not consistent with the germline gene, which may arise from a read error. The chain employs TRBV24-1 and TRBJ2-3; possibly TRBD1 or TRBD2 for D (5 bases each). Germline V gene lookup returns CDR1 KGHDR and CDR2 SFDVKD. This CDR3 comprises 16 residues. The CDR3 sequence: CATSDFPQGATETQYF. DNA of the CDR3: TGTGCCACCAGTGATTTCCCCCAGGGAGCGACAGAAACGCAGTATTTT.

At least ten counts were recorded for this clonotype. V is TRBV7-3 and J is TRBJ2-2; maybe TRBD2 (6 bases). V was cut by 5 bases and J by 5 bases, with 18 bases left in between. Germline lookup yields CDR1 SGHTA and CDR2 FQGTGA. CDR3 size: 16 residues. In DNA, the CDR3 is TGTGCCAGCAGCCCTACCCCCCGACTAGTAACCGGGGAGCTGTTTTTT. It encodes CASSPTPRLVTGELFF.

V and J are TRBV21-1 and TRBJ2-4; the table's D call, TRBD2, was not checked against the DNA. TRBV21-1 is assigned pseudogene status. CDR3 size: 17 residues. CDR3 sequence: CASTRTGEPLAKNIQYF. CDR3 coding DNA: TGTGCCAGCACCAGGACGGGAGAACCTCTAGCCAAAAACATTCAGTACTTC.

This chain links TRBV6-2 or TRBV6-3 with TRBJ2-3, with D possibly matching TRBD1 (5 bases). The germline CDR1 and CDR2 sequences are MNHEY and SVGEGT. The CDR3 covers 13 residues. V was shortened by 8 bases and J by 6 bases, with 15 bases between the two germline ends. CDR3 DNA sequence: TGTGCCAGCTCCGACAGCTCCTACGATACGCAGTATTTT. Translation: CASSDSSYDTQYF.

This clonotype occurred many times. The V gene is TRBV5-1, the J gene TRBJ2-6, with a tentative D call TRBD2 (6 bases). Trimming took off 4 bases at V and 3 bases at J, with 29 bases between the two ends. Per the germline V gene, CDR1 is SGHRS and CDR2 is YFSETQ. CDR3 length: 21 residues. The CDR3 loop is CASSAQDASRLGLHGANVLTF. CDR3 sequence (DNA): TGCGCCAGCAGCGCCCAGGACGCGTCCAGACTAGGGTTGCATGGGGCCAACGTCCTGACTTTC.

This clonotype was detected many times. As DNA, the CDR3 is TGCAGCGTCGACTGCACCTACGAGCAGTACGTC. This translates into CSVDCTYEQYV. This sequence joins TRBV29-1 and TRBJ2-7; D uncertain. Between the trimmed V and J ends, which lost 6 bases and 2 bases, there was a span of 8 bases. Germline-derived CDR1 and CDR2 are SQVTM and ANQGSEA. There are 11 residues in the CDR3.

This clonotype was counted a few times. The V and J genes are TRBV12-5 and TRBJ1-4; D not certain. Per the germline V gene, CDR1 is LGHNT and CDR2 is FRNRAP. Trimming stripped 7 bases from V and 5 bases from J, with 20 bases between. The CDR3 sequence is 16 residues long. The CDR3 sequence is CASEHPAPYDNEKLFF. The CDR3 region has the DNA TGTGCTAGTGAACACCCAGCCCCATATGACAATGAAAAACTGTTTTTT.

This clonotype has at least ten counts. The chain joins TRBV29-1 to TRBJ2-3; D remains unclear. V was pared by 2 bases and J by 0 bases, with 9 bases between. Germline CDR1 and CDR2: SQVTM and ANQGSEA. The CDR3 runs 14 residues. CDR3 sequence (DNA): TGCAGCGTTGAATTGTTGGGCAGCACAGATACGCAGTATTTT. It translates to CSVELLGSTDTQYF.

The CDR3, as DNA: TGTGCCAGCAGCCAAGCGCAGGTGGCGGGGGGGCCGAACAATGAGCAGTTCTTC. Translation: CASSQAQVAGGPNNEQFF. The rearrangement links TRBV4-2 to TRBJ2-1, with 9 bases matching TRBD2. Per germline, CDR1 LGHNA and CDR2 YNFKEQ. V dropped 1 base and J dropped 5; count of bases not matched to a gene: 12. This CDR3 has 18 amino acids.

In this sample, this clonotype turned up many times. The genes are TRBV20-1 and TRBJ2-3, with unresolved D. Trimming removed 6 bases from V and 4 bases from J, with 14 bases in between. This CDR3 is 13 amino acids long. Germline CDR1 is DFQATT and CDR2 is SNEGSKA (reference sequence). The CDR3 bases are TGCAGTGCCCTGACGGGCAGGTCAGATACGCAGTATTTT. This gives the protein CSALTGRSDTQYF.

This clonotype was recorded a few times. The chain links TRBV7-9 to TRBJ1-6; no clear D gene. Germline values: CDR1 SEHNR, CDR2 FQNEAQ (reference sequence). The V end lost 4 bases, the J end lost 7 bases, and 5 bases lay between the germline ends. This CDR3 is built from 12 residues. The CDR3 is CASSSQNSPLHF. CDR3 bases: TGTGCCAGCAGCTCGCAGAATTCACCCCTCCACTTT.

The rearrangement links TRBV7-2 to TRBJ2-1; weak D call: TRBD2 (7 bases). The CDR3 has 14 residues. Germline V CDR1 and CDR2: SGHTA, FQGNSA. Trimming took 3 bases from V and 7 from J, leaving 13 bases between them. The CDR3 nucleotides read TGTGCCAGCAGCTTTCTGGGGGGGGCGAATGAGCAGTTCTTC. It yields the protein CASSFLGGANEQFF.

The chain couples TRBV5-1 to TRBJ1-1; TRBD1 matches at 7 bases. Germline V gives CDR1 SGHRS, CDR2 YFSETQ. The V gene end was trimmed by 2 bases and the J gene end by 3 bases; junction bases not matched to a gene: 10. This CDR3 is built from 16 residues. CDR3 nucleotides: TGCGCCAGCAGCTTTCAAGCAGGGGGTTTGGACACTGAAGCTTTCTTT. This codes for CASSFQAGGLDTEAFF.

The CDR3 reads CATSRVGESQPQHF. As DNA, the CDR3 is TGTGCCACCAGCCGGGTAGGGGAATCGCAACCCCAGCATTTT. V is TRBV15 and J is TRBJ1-5, with D tentatively TRBD1 (5 bases). Trimming took off 5 bases at V and 10 bases at J, with 18 bases between the two ends. Germline V gene sequence: CDR1 LNHNV, CDR2 YYDKDF (reference sequence). CDR3 length: 14 residues.

This clonotype was seen more than once but under ten times. This chain links TRBV28 with TRBJ2-7; 7 bases line up with TRBD1. From germline, CDR1 is MDHEN and CDR2 SYDVKM. This CDR3 has 15 residues. V shed 3 bases, J shed 5 bases, and the junction held 10 bases outside the gene matches. CDR3 DNA: TGTGCCAGCAGTTTTGGGAGAGGGGGCTATCACGAGCAGTACTTC. It encodes CASSFGRGGYHEQYF.